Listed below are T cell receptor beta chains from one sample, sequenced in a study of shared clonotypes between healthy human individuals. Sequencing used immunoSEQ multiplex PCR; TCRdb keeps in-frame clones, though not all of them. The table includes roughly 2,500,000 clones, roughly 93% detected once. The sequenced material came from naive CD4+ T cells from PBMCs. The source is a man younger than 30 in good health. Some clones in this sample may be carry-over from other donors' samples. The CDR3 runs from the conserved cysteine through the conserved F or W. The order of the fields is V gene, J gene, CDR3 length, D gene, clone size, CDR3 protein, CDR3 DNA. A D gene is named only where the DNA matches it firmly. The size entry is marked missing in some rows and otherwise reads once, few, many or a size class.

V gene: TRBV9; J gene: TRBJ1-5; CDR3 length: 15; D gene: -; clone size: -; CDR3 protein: CASSPGRGYNQPQHF; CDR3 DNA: TGTGCCAGCAGCCCGGGTCGGGGTTACAATCAGCCCCAGCATTTT
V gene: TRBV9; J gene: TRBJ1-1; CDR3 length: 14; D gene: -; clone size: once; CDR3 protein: CASSVVAGNTEAFF; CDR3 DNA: TGTGCCAGCAGCGTAGTAGCCGGGAACACTGAAGCTTTCTTT
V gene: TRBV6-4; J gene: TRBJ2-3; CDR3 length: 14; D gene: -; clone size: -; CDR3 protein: CASSTTSSTDTQYF; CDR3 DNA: TGTGCCAGCAGCACGACTAGTTCTACAGATACGCAGTATTTT
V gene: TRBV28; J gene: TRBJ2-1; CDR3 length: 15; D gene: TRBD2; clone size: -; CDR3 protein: CASTTGGDPYNEQFF; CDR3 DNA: TGTGCCAGCACAACGGGGGGAGACCCCTACAATGAGCAGTTCTTC
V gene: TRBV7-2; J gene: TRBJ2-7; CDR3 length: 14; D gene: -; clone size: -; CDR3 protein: CASSKGDTPYEQYF; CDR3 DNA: TGTGCCAGCAGCAAGGGGGACACCCCCTACGAGCAGTACTTC
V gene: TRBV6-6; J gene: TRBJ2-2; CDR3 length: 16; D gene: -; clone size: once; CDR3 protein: CASTSHGQQNTGELFF; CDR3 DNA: TGTGCCAGCACCTCCCACGGTCAACAGAACACCGGGGAGCTGTTTTTT
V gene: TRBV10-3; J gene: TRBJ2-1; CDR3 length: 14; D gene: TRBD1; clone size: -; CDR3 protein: CAISPGQGNNEQFF; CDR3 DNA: TGTGCCATCAGCCCGGGACAGGGGAACAATGAGCAGTTCTTC
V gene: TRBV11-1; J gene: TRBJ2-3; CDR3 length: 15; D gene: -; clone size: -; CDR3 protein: CASSLSDSETDTQYF; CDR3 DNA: TGTGCCAGCAGCTTGTCGGACTCTGAGACAGATACGCAGTATTTT
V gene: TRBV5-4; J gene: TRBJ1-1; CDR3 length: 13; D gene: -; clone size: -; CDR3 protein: CASRRVMNTEAFF; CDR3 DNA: TGTGCCAGCAGAAGGGTAATGAACACTGAAGCTTTCTTT
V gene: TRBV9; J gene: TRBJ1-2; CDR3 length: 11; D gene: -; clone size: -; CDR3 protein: CASSDLYGYTF; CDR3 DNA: TGTGCCAGCAGCGACCTCTATGGCTACACCTTC
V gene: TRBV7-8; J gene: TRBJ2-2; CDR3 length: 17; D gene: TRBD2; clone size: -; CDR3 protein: CASSPRGNSGRAGELFF; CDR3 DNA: TGTGCCAGCAGCCCCCGTGGTAATAGCGGGAGGGCCGGGGAGCTGTTTTTT
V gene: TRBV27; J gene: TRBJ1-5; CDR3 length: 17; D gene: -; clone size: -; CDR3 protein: CASSLKSPADSNQPQHF; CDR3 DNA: TGTGCCAGCAGTTTAAAGTCCCCGGCAGATAGCAATCAGCCCCAGCATTTT
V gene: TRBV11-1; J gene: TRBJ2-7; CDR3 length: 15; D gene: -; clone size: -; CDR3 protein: CASSLGASSDYEQYF; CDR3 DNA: TGTGCCAGCAGCTTAGGGGCCTCAAGTGACTACGAGCAGTACTTC
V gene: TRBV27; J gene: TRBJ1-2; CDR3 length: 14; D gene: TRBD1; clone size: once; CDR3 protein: CASSPWGQGGGYTF; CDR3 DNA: TGTGCCAGCAGTCCCTGGGGACAGGGAGGTGGCTACACCTTC
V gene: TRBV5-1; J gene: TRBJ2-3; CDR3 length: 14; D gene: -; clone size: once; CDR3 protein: CASSWMGGSDTQYF; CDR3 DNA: TGCGCCAGCAGCTGGATGGGGGGTTCGGATACGCAGTATTTT
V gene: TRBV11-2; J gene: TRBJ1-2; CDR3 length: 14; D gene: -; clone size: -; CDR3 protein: CASRRGGSEYGYTF; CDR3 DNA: TGTGCCAGCAGGCGGGGTGGAAGTGAATATGGCTACACCTTC
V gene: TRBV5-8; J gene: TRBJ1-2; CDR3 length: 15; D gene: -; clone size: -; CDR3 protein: CAGNRRGGGNYGYTF; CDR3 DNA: TGTGCCGGAAATAGGAGGGGAGGCGGTAACTATGGCTACACCTTC
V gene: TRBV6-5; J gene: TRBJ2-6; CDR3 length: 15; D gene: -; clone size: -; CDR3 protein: CASTTLAAGANVLTF; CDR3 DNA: TGTGCCAGCACCACACTAGCAGCTGGGGCCAACGTCCTGACTTTC
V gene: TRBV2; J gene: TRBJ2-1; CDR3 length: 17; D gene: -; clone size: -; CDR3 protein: CASSEALRVSSYNEQFF; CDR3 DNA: TGTGCCAGCAGTGAAGCGTTGCGGGTAAGCTCCTACAATGAGCAGTTCTTC
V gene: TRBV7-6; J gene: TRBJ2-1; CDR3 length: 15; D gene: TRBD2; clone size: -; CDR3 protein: CASSLGLAGSGEQFF; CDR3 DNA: TGTGCCAGCAGCTTAGGGCTAGCGGGATCGGGGGAGCAGTTCTTC
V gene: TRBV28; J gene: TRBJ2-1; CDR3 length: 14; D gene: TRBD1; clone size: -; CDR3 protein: CATPSSDRPNEQFF; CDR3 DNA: TGTGCCACCCCATCATCGGACAGGCCCAATGAGCAGTTCTTC
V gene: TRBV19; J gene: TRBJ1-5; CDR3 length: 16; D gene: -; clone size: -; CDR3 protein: CASSIRQAGGNQPQHF; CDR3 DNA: TGTGCCAGTAGTATTAGACAGGCTGGGGGCAATCAGCCCCAGCATTTT
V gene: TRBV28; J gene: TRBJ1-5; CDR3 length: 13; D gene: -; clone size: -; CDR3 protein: CASSWTDNQPQHF; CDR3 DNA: TGTGCCAGCAGTTGGACAGACAATCAGCCCCAGCATTTT
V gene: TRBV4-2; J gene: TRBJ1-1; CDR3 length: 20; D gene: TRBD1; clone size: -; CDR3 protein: CASSRTTTGGLLRGRTEAFF; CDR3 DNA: TGTGCCAGCAGTCGAACGACTACAGGGGGCTTGCTAAGGGGACGGACTGAAGCTTTCTTT
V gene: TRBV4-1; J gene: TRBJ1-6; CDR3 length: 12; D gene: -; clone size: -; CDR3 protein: CASSAHGRPLHF; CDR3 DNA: TGCGCCAGCAGCGCCCACGGGAGACCCCTCCACTTT
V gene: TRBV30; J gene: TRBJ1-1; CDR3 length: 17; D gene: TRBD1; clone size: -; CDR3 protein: CAWSVLDRGRGDTEAFF; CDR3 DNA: TGTGCCTGGAGTGTACTAGACAGGGGGCGCGGAGACACTGAAGCTTTCTTT
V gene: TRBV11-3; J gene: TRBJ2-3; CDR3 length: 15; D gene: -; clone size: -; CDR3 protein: CASSGGSTSTDTQYF; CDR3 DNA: TGTGCCAGCTCCGGGGGTTCAACTAGCACAGATACGCAGTATTTT
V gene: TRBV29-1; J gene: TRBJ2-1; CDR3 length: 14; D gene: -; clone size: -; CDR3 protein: CSVVFQGAYNEQFF; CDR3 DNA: TGCAGCGTCGTCTTTCAGGGAGCCTACAATGAGCAGTTCTTC
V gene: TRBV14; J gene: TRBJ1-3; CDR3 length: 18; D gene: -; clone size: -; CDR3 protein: CASRESGTSHPSGNTIYF; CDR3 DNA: TGTGCCAGCAGGGAATCCGGGACATCCCACCCCTCTGGAAACACCATATATTTT
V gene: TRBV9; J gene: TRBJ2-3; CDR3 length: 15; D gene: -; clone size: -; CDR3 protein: CASSGGVGSTDTQYF; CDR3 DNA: TGTGCCAGCAGCGGAGGGGTCGGATCCACAGATACGCAGTATTTT
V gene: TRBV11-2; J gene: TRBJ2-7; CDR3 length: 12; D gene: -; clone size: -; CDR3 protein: CASSLRDYEQYF; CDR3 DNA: TGTGCCAGCAGCTTGCGGGACTACGAGCAGTACTTC
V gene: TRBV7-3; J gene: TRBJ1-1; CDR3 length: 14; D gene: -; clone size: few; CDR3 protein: CASSLAGVNTEAFF; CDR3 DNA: TGTGCCAGCAGCTTAGCAGGTGTGAACACTGAAGCTTTCTTT
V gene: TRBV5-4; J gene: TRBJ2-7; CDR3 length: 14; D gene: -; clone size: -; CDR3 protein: CASSLLVSVDEQYF; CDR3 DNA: TGTGCCAGCAGCTTGTTAGTCTCCGTCGACGAGCAGTACTTC
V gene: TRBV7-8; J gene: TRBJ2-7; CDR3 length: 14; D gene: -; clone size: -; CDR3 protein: CASTFEGDPYEQYF; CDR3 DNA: TGTGCCAGCACCTTTGAGGGGGATCCCTACGAGCAGTACTTC
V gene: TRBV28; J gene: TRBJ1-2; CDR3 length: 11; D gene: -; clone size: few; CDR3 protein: CASRGWDGYTF; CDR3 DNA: TGTGCCAGCAGGGGGTGGGATGGCTACACCTTC
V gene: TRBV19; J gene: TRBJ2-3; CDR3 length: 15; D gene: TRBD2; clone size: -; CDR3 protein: CASSQVLAGSDTQYF; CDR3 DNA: TGTGCCAGTAGCCAGGTGCTAGCGGGATCAGATACGCAGTATTTT
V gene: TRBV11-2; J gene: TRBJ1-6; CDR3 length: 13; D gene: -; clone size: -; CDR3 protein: CASSLAESSPLHF; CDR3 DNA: TGTGCCAGCAGCCTGGCGGAGAGTTCACCCCTCCACTTT
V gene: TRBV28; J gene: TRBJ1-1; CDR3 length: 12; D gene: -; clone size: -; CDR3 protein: CASSFQHTEAFF; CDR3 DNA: TGTGCCAGCAGTTTCCAGCACACTGAAGCTTTCTTT
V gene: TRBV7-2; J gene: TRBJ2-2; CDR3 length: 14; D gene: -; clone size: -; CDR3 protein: CASSLDGGTGELFF; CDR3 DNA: TGTGCCAGCAGCCTAGACGGGGGCACCGGGGAGCTGTTTTTT
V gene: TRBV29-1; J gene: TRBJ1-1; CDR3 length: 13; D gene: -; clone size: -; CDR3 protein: CSVDKILNTEAFF; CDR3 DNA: TGCAGCGTTGATAAGATCCTGAACACTGAAGCTTTCTTT
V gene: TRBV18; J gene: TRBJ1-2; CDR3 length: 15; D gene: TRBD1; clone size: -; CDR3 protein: CASSPGTGGNYGYTF; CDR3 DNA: TGTGCCAGCTCACCGGGGACAGGTGGTAACTATGGCTACACCTTC
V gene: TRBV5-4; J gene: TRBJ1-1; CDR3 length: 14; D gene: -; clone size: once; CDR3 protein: CASSLWADWTEAFF; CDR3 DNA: TGTGCCAGCAGCTTGTGGGCGGATTGGACTGAAGCTTTCTTT
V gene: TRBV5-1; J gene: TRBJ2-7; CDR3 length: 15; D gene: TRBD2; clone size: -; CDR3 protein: CASSTGTSGTYEQYF; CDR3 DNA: TGCGCCAGCAGCACCGGGACTAGCGGGACCTACGAGCAGTACTTC
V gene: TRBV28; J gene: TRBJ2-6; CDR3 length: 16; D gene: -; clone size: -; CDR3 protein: CASTRTFDSGANVLTF; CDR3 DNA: TGTGCCAGCACCCGGACGTTCGACTCTGGGGCCAACGTCCTGACTTTC
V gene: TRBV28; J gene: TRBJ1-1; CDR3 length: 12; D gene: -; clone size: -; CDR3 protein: CASSQRQFIAFF; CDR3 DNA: TGTGCCAGCAGTCAGAGACAGTTTATAGCTTTCTTT
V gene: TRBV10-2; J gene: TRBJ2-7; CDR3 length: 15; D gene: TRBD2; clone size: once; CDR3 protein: CASINKLAGLYEQYF; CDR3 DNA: TGCGCCAGCATCAACAAACTAGCGGGACTATACGAGCAGTACTTC
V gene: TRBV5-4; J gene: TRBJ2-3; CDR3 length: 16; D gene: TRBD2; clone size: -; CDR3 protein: CASSAGTSGSSDTQYF; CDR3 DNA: TGTGCCAGCAGCGCAGGGACTAGCGGGAGTTCTGATACGCAGTATTTT
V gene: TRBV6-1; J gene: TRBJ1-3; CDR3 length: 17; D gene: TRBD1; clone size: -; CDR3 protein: CASSEVLPGQGANTIYF; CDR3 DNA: TGTGCCAGCAGTGAAGTACTCCCGGGACAGGGGGCGAACACCATATATTTT
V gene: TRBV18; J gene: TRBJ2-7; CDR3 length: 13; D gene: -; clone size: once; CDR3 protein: CASSPAKGYEQYF; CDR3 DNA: TGTGCCAGCTCACCCGCAAAAGGGTACGAGCAGTACTTC
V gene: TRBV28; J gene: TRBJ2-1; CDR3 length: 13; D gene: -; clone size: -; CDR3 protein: CASGLDSYNEQFF; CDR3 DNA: TGTGCCAGCGGACTCGACAGCTACAATGAGCAGTTCTTC
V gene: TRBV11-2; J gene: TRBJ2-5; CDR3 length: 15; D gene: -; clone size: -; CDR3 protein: CASSLVPGTWETQYF; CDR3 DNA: TGTGCCAGCAGCTTAGTCCCCGGGACGTGGGAGACCCAGTACTTC